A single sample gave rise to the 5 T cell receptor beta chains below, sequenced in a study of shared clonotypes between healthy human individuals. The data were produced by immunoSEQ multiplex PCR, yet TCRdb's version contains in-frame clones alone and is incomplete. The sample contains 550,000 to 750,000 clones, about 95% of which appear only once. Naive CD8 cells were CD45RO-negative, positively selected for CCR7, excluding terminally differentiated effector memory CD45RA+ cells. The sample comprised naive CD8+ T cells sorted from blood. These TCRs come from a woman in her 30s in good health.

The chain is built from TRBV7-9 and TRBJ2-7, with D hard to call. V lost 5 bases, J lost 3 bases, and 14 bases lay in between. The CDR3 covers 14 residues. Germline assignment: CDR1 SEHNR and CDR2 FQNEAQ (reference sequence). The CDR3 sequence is CASSDETLNYEQYF. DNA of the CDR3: TGTGCCAGCAGCGATGAGACACTAAACTACGAGCAGTACTTC.

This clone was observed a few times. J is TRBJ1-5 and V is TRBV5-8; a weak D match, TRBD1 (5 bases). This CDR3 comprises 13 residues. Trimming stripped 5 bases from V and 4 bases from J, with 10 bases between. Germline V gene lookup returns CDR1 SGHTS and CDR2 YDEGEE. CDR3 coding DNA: TGTGCCAGCAGTCGGGACGTGAATCAGCCCCAGCATTTT. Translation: CASSRDVNQPQHF. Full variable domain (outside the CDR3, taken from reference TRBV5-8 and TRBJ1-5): EAGVTQSPTHLIKTRGQQATLRCSPISGHTSVYWYQQALGLGLQFLLWYDEGEERNRGNFPPRFSGRQFPNYSSELNVNALELEDSALYLCASSRDVNQPQHFGDGTRLSIL.

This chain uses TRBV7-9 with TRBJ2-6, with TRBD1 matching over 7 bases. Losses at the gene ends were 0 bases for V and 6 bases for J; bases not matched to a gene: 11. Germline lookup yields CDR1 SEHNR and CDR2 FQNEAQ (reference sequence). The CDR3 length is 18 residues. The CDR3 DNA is TGTGCCAGCAGCTTAGCTAGACAGGGCAGTCGTATGGCCAACGTCCTGACTTTC. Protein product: CASSLARQGSRMANVLTF.

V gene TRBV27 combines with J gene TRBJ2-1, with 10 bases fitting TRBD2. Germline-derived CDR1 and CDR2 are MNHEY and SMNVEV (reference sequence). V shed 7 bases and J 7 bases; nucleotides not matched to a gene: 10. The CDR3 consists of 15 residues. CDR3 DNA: TGTGCCAGCAAACTAGCGGGGAGCTCGGGAAATGAGCAGTTCTTC. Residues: CASKLAGSSGNEQFF.

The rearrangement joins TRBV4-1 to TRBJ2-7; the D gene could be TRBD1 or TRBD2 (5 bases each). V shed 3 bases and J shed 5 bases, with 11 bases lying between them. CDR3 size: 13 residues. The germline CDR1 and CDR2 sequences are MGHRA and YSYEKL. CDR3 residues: CASSHTGTHEQYF. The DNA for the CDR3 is TGCGCCAGCAGCCATACCGGGACCCACGAGCAGTACTTC.